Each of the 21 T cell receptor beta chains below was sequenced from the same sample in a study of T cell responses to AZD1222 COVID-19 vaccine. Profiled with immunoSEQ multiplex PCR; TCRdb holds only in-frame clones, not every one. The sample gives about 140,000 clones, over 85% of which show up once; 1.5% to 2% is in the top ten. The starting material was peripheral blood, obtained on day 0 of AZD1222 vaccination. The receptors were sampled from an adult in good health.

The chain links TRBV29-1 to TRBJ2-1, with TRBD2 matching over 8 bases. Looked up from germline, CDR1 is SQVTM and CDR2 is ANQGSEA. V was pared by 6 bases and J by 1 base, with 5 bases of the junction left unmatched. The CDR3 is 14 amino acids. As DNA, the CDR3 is TGCAGCGTCAAAGCGGGAGTGTCCTACAATGAGCAGTTCTTC. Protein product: CSVKAGVSYNEQFF.

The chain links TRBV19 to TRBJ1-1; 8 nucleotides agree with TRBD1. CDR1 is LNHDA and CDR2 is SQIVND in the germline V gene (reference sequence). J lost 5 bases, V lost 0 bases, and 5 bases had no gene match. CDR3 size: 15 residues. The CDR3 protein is CASSIEPGGRTEAFF. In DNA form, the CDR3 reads TGTGCCAGTAGTATAGAACCAGGGGGCAGGACTGAAGCTTTCTTT.

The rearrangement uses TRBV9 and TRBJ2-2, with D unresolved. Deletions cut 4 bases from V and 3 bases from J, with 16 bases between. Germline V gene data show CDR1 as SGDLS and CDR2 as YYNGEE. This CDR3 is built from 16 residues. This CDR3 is CASSTLPSIYTGELFF. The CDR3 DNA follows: TGTGCCAGCAGCACCCTACCGTCTATTTACACCGGGGAGCTGTTTTTT.

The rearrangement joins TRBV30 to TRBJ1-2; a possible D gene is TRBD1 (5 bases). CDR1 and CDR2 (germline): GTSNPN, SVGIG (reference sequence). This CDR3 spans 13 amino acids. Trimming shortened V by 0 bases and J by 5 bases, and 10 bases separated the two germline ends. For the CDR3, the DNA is TGTGCCTGGAGTGTACTTGGACATTATGGCTACACCTTC. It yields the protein CAWSVLGHYGYTF.

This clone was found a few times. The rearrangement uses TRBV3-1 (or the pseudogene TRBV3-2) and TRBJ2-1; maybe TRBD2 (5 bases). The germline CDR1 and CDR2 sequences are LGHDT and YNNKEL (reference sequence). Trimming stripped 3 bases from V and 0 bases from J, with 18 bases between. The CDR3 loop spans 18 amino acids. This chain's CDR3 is CASSHLGLAARSYNEQFF. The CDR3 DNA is TGTGCCAGCAGCCATCTCGGCCTAGCAGCCCGCTCCTACAATGAGCAGTTCTTC.

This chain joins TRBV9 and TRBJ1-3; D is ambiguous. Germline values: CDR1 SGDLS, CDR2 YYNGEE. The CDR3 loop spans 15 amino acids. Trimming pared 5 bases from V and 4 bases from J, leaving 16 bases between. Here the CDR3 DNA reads TGTGCCAGCAGTTCTGCGGGATCCCTCGGAAACACCATATATTTT. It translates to CASSSAGSLGNTIYF.

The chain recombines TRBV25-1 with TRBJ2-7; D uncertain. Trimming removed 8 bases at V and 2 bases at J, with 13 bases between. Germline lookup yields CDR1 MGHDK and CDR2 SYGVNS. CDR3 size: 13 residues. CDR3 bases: TGTGCCAGCGGCGATGGAGCGACCTACGAGCAGTACTTC. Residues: CASGDGATYEQYF.

The CDR3 reads CASRPTGSSGNTIYF. DNA for the CDR3: TGTGCCAGCAGACCCACAGGGAGCTCTGGAAACACCATATATTTT. The chain joins TRBV3-1 (or the pseudogene TRBV3-2) to TRBJ1-3, with a weak D call TRBD1 (6 bases). V gave up 6 bases and J gave up 0 bases, with 12 bases separating them. The CDR3 is 15 residues long. Germline CDR1 is LGHDT and CDR2 is YNNKEL (reference sequence).

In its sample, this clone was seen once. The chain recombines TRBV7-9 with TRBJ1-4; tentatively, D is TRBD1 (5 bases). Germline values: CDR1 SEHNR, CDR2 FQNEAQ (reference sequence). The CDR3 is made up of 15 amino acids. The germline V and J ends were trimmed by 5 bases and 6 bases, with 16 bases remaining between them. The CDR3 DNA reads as TGTGCCAGCAGCCCCCATGGGGCGTCGGATGAAAAACTGTTTTTT. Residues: CASSPHGASDEKLFF.

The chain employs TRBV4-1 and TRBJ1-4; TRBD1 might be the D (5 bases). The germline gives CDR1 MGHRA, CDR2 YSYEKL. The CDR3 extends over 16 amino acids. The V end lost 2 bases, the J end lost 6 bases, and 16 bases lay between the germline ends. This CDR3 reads CASSQSTVFRDEKLFF. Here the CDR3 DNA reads TGCGCCAGCAGCCAATCGACAGTTTTCAGGGATGAAAAACTGTTTTTT.

This chain's CDR3 is CASSPAPDMNTEAFF. DNA for the CDR3: TGCGCCAGCAGCCCGGCGCCAGACATGAACACTGAAGCTTTCTTT. V is TRBV5-1 and J is TRBJ1-1; no definite D call. Per the germline V gene, CDR1 is SGHRS and CDR2 is YFSETQ. Trimming left V 4 bases short and J 0 bases short, with 13 bases between. The CDR3 contains 15 residues. Full variable domain (outside the CDR3, taken from reference TRBV5-1 and TRBJ1-1): KAGVTQTPRYLIKTRGQQVTLSCSPISGHRSVSWYQQTPGQGLQFLFEYFSETQRNKGNFPGRFSGRQFSNSRSEMNVSTLELGDSALYLCASSPAPDMNTEAFFGQGTRLTVV.

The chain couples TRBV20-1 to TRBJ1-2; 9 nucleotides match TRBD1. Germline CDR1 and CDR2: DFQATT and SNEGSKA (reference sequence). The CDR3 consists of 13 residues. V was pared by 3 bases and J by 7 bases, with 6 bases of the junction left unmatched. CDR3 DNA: TGCAGTGCTAGTGGGACAGGGTTTCTTGGCTACACCTTC. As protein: CSASGTGFLGYTF.

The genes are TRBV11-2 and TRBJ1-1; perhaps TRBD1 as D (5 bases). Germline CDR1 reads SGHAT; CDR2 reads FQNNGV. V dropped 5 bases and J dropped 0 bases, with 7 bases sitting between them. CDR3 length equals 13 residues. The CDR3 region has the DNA TGTGCCAGCAGCGCAGGGTTGAACACTGAAGCTTTCTTT. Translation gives CASSAGLNTEAFF.

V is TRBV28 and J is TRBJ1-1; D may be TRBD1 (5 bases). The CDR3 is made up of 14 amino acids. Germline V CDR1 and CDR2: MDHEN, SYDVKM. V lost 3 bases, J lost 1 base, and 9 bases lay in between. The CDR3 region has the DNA TGTGCCAGCAGTTTCGGGGGGGGGAACACTGAAGCTTTCTTT. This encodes CASSFGGGNTEAFF.

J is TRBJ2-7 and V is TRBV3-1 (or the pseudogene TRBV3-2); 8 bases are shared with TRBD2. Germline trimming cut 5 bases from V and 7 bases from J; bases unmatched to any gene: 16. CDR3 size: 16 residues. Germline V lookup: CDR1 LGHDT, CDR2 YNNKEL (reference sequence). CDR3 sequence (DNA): TGTGCCAGCAGCAGCCCCTTTTTCGGGAGGGTGGGAGAGCAGTACTTC. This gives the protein CASSSPFFGRVGEQYF.

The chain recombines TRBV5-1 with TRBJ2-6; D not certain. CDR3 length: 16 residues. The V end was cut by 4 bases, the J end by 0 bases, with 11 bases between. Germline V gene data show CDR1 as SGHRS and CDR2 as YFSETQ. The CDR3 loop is CASSTPEHSGANVLTF. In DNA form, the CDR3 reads TGCGCCAGCAGCACCCCGGAACACTCTGGGGCCAACGTCCTGACTTTC.

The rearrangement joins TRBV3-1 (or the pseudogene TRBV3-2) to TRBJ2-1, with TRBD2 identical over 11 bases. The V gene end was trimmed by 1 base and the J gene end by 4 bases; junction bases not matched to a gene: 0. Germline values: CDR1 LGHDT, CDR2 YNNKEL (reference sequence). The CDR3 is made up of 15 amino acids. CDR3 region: CASSQASGRYNEQFF. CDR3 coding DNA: TGTGCCAGCAGCCAAGCTAGCGGGAGGTACAATGAGCAGTTCTTC.

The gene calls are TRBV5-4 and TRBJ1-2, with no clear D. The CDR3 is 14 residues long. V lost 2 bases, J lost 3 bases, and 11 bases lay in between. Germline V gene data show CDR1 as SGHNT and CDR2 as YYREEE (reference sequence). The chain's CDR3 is CASSFSSGHYGYTF. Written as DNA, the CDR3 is TGTGCCAGCAGCTTTTCGTCGGGTCACTATGGCTACACCTTC. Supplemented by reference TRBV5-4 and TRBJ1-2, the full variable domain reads ETGVTQSPTHLIKTRGQQVTLRCSSQSGHNTVSWYQQALGQGPQFIFQYYREEENGRGNFPPRFSGLQFPNYSSELNVNALELDDSALYLCASSFSSGHYGYTFGSGTRLTVV.

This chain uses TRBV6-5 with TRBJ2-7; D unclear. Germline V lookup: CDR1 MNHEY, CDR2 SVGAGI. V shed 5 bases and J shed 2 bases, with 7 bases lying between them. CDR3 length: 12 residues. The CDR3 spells CASSMDPYEQYF. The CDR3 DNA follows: TGTGCCAGCAGTATGGATCCCTACGAGCAGTACTTC.

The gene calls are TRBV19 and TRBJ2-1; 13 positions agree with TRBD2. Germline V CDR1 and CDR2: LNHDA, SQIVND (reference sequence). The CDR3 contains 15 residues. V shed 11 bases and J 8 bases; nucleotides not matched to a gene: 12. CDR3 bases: TGTGCCTGGAAACAAAGGACTAGCGGGAGCTATGAGCAGTTCTTC. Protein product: CAWKQRTSGSYEQFF.

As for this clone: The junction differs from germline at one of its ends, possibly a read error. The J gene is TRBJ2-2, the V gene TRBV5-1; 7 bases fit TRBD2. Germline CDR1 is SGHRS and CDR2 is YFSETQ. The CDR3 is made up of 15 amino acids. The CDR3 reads CASTLGGSATGELFF. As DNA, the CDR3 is TGCGCCAGCACCTTGGGCGGGAGCGCTACCGGGGAGCTGTTTTTT.